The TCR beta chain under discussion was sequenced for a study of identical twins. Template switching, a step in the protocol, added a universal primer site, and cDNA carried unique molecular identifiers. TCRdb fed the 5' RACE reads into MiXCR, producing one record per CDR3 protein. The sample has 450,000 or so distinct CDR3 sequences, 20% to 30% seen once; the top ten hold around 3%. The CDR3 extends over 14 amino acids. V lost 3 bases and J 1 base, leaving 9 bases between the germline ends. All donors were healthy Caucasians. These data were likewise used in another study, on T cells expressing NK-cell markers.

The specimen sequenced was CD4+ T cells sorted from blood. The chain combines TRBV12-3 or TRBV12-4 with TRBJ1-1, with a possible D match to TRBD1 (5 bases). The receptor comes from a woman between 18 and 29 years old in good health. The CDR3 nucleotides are TGTGCCAGCAGTTTGAGGGGAAAGAACACTGAAGCTTTCTTT. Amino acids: CASSLRGKNTEAFF.